The 16 T cell receptor beta chains below all came from one sample that was sequenced in a study of preoperative IRX-2 immunotherapy in early breast cancer. The treatment is: preoperative locoregional IRX-2 cytokine immunotherapy. Measured with immunoSEQ multiplex PCR; TCRdb has only the in-frame clones, and not every one. The table records about 98,000 clones, roughly 90% of them present only once. This material consisted of tumor tissue, taken after IRX-2 immunotherapy. These receptors originate from a human donor with breast cancer.

The V call is TRBV28, the J call TRBJ1-2, with a weak D call TRBD1 (6 bases). The CDR3 has 17 residues. With 0 bases removed from V and 5 bases from J, the gap between germline ends came to 19 bases. CDR1 is MDHEN, CDR2 SYDVKM, per germline. The CDR3 is CASSLWGATGTPYGYTF. The DNA of the CDR3 is TGTGCCAGCAGTTTATGGGGAGCCACAGGGACTCCATATGGCTACACCTTC.

V gene TRBV7-1 combines with J gene TRBJ2-7; TRBD2 matches 9 bases. TRBV7-1 has ORF status, its function being uncertain. There are 13 residues in the CDR3. The V gene end was trimmed by 5 bases and the J gene end by 6 bases; junction bases not matched to a gene: 5. CDR3 sequence reads: CASSPGLAREQYF. In nucleotides, the CDR3 is TGTGCCAGCAGCCCGGGACTAGCTCGCGAGCAGTACTTC.

The gene calls are TRBV29-1 and TRBJ2-1; 7 bases agree with TRBD2. The CDR3 has 14 residues. The V gene's germline CDR1 is SQVTM and CDR2 ANQGSEA. V was clipped by 4 bases and J by 4 bases; unmatched bases: 7. CDR3: CSVVKLAAYNEQFF. CDR3 in DNA: TGCAGCGTTGTCAAGCTAGCGGCTTACAATGAGCAGTTCTTC.

The rearrangement joins TRBV30 to TRBJ1-2; 7 nucleotides match TRBD1. This CDR3 has 12 residues. Trimming cost V 4 bases and J 8 bases; bases outside gene matches: 7. The V gene's germline CDR1 is GTSNPN and CDR2 SVGIG (reference sequence). The CDR3 sequence: CAWTPGQRGYTF. CDR3 coding DNA: TGTGCCTGGACCCCGGGACAGAGAGGCTACACCTTC.

Here the CDR3 DNA reads TGTGCCAGTAGTCCAGTCAGGGGACAAGAGACCCAGTACTTC. It codes for CASSPVRGQETQYF. This chain connects TRBV19 to TRBJ2-5; possibly TRBD1 for D (6 bases). CDR1 is LNHDA, CDR2 SQIVND, per germline (reference sequence). This CDR3 comprises 14 residues. Trimming pared 5 bases from V and 2 bases from J, leaving 12 bases between.

The rearrangement links TRBV6-9 to TRBJ2-2; unclear D gene. Trimming left V 8 bases short and J 5 bases short, with 9 bases between. Looked up from germline, CDR1 is MNHGY and CDR2 is SVAAGI. This CDR3 has 12 residues. CDR3 coding DNA: TGTGCCAGCGGTGACGTGACCGGGGAGCTGTTTTTT. Encoded protein: CASGDVTGELFF.

This clone has only one observation. This chain uses TRBV5-1 with TRBJ2-3; D might be TRBD2 (6 bases). The germline gives CDR1 SGHRS, CDR2 YFSETQ. The CDR3 spans 19 residues. The ends were cut back, 4 bases at V and 3 bases at J, with 27 bases in the middle. CDR3 bases: TGCGCCAGCAGCAAGTCCGTAGCACCGAGACTAGTGGTAACAGATACGCAGTATTTT. Its protein product is CASSKSVAPRLVVTDTQYF.

The chain links TRBV10-1 to TRBJ1-1, with D hard to call. The V gene's germline CDR1 is WNHNN and CDR2 SYGVQD (reference sequence). The CDR3 runs 12 residues. V was clipped by 3 bases and J by 3 bases, with 5 bases between them. The CDR3 here is CASSEGHTEAFF. For the CDR3, the DNA is TGCGCCAGCAGTGAAGGTCACACTGAAGCTTTCTTT.

This rearrangement joins TRBV30 to TRBJ1-2, with 10 bases lining up with TRBD1. Germline assignment: CDR1 GTSNPN and CDR2 SVGIG (reference sequence). J lost 5 bases, V lost 1 base, and 1 base had no gene match. This CDR3 region has 13 residues. This chain's CDR3 is CAWSEDRGYGYTF. DNA of the CDR3: TGTGCCTGGAGTGAGGACAGGGGGTATGGCTACACCTTC.

The chain carries TRBV10-2 and TRBJ1-2; possibly TRBD1 for D (6 bases). This CDR3 comprises 13 residues. V was trimmed by 5 bases and J by 1 base, leaving 8 bases between them. Germline V gene data show CDR1 as WSHSY and CDR2 as SAAADI. The CDR3 loop is CASSRQDNYGYTF. Written as DNA, the CDR3 is TGCGCCAGCAGTAGACAGGATAACTATGGCTACACCTTC.

This chain uses TRBV6-8 with TRBJ1-5; the match to TRBD1 covers 10 bases. After removal of 2 bases from V and 2 bases from J, the junction contained 6 bases not matched to a gene. The length of the CDR3 is 17 residues. The germline CDR1 and CDR2 sequences are MNHGY and SAAAGT. CDR3 sequence: CASSYGGDRGGNQPQHF. In DNA, the CDR3 is TGTGCCAGCAGTTACGGGGGGGACAGGGGAGGCAATCAGCCCCAGCATTTT.

The rearrangement links TRBV6-8 to TRBJ1-3; D may be TRBD1 (5 bases). Trimming stripped 5 bases from V and 0 bases from J, with 17 bases between. Germline V lookup: CDR1 MNHGY, CDR2 SAAAGT. The CDR3 is made up of 17 amino acids. The CDR3 DNA is TGTGCCAGCAGTCGAGACAGCCCCTTTCACTCTGGAAACACCATATATTTT. Its protein is CASSRDSPFHSGNTIYF.

The chain recombines TRBV18 with TRBJ2-5, with D possibly being TRBD2 (6 bases). This CDR3 contains 14 residues. From germline, CDR1 is KGHSH and CDR2 LQKENI. V was shortened by 3 bases and J by 0 bases, with 8 bases between the two germline ends. As DNA, the CDR3 is TGTGCCAGCTCACCCACGGGGGACCAAGAGACCCAGTACTTC. Protein product: CASSPTGDQETQYF.

The chain recombines TRBV4-1 with TRBJ2-7; D tentatively fits TRBD1 or TRBD2 (6 bases each). V was shortened by 3 bases and J by 2 bases, with 14 bases between the two germline ends. Germline CDR1 MGHRA, CDR2 YSYEKL. The CDR3 runs to 15 residues. In DNA form, the CDR3 reads TGCGCCAGCAGCCATGGGTGGGGGGCGACCTACGAGCAGTACTTC. Translating it yields CASSHGWGATYEQYF.

The V and J genes are TRBV19 and TRBJ1-4; D unresolved. Germline CDR1 is LNHDA and CDR2 is SQIVND (reference sequence). The CDR3 has 14 residues. V was cut by 3 bases and J by 6 bases, with 11 bases left in between. The CDR3 spells CASSMDPGDEKLFF. CDR3 DNA: TGTGCCAGTAGTATGGATCCGGGTGATGAAAAACTGTTTTTT.

This chain links TRBV7-1 with TRBJ1-2, with D possibly being TRBD1 (5 bases). TRBV7-1 is filed as an ORF, its function uncertain. V gave up 9 bases and J gave up 3 bases, with 14 bases separating them. There are 13 residues in the CDR3. The CDR3 sequence is CARSLRVDYGYTF. The CDR3, as DNA: TGTGCCAGAAGCCTCAGGGTAGACTATGGCTACACCTTC.